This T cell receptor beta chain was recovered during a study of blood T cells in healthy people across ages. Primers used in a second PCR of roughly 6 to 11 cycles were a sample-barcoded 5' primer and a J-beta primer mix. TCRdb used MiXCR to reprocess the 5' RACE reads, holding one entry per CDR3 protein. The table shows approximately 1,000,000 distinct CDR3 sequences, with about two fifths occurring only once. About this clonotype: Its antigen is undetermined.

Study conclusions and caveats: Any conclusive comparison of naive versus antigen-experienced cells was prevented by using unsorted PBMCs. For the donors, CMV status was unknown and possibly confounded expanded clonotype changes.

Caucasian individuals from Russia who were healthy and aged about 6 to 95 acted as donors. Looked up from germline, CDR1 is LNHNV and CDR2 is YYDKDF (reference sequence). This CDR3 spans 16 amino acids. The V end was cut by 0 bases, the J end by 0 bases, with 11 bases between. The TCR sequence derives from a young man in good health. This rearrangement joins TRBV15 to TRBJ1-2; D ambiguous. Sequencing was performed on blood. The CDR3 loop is CATSRDRALANYGYTF. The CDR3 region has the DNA TGTGCCACCAGCAGAGATCGGGCCTTAGCTAACTATGGCTACACCTTC.